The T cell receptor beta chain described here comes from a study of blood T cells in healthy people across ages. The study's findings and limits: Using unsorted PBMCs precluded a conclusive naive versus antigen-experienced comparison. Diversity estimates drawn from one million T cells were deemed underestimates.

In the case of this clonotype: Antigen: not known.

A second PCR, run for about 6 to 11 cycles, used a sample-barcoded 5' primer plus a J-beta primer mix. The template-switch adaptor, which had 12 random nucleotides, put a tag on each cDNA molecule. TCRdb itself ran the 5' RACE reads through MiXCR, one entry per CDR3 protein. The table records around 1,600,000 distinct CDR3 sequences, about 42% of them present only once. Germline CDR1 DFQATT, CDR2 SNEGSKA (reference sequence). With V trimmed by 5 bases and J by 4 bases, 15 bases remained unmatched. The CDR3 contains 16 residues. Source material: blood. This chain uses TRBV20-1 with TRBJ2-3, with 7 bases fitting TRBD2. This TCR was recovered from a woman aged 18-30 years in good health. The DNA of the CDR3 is TGCAGTGCTTCCAATCCCCGTGCGGGAGAGTCAGATACGCAGTATTTT. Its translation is CSASNPRAGESDTQYF.